This T cell receptor (beta chain) stems from a study of blood T cell repertoires in COVID-19. Original processing methods: Reference gene primer amplification gave nucleated cell count estimates. The assay was immunoSEQ multiplex PCR, and TCRdb's table has in-frame clones only and misses some. The D gene and trimming were derived from the DNA, and the V and J assignments and clone size from that table. The profile shows about 68,000 clones, roughly nine tenths of them singletons. Germline V lookup: CDR1 LGHNA, CDR2 YSLEER. CDR3 length: 11 amino acids. The count of this clone is one. An end of the junction differs from the germline gene, which may be a read error.

This chain connects TRBV4-3 to TRBJ1-2; D gene uncertain. The source material was peripheral blood. The receptor's source is a man aged 50 to 59 with acute or convalescent COVID-19. CDR3 region: CASSQGMAHHF. The CDR3, as DNA: TGCGCCAGCAGCCAAGGAATGGCACACCACTTC.